A single TCR beta chain is shown here with its context. TCRdb keeps only in-frame clones here, not all; method: immunoSEQ multiplex PCR. The sample contains more than 95,000 clones, approximately 88% of which appear only once. The sample belongs to a study of identifying expanded T cells in peripheral blood. Deletions cut 0 bases from V and 7 bases from J, with 3 bases between. Germline V gives CDR1 WSHSY, CDR2 SAAADI. The CDR3 has 12 amino acids. The V call is TRBV10-2, the J call TRBJ1-4; D unclear. Material for sequencing was blood. The receptor was isolated from a person aged 18 to 75 in good health. CDR3 residues: CASSESTEKLFF. DNA for the CDR3: TGCGCCAGCAGTGAGTCGACTGAAAAACTGTTTTTT.